This T cell receptor beta chain was recorded in a study of vaccination and CD4 T cells after COVID-19. The V end was cut by 4 bases, the J end by 5 bases, with 15 bases between. Germline V gene data show CDR1 as MNHEY and CDR2 as SVGAGI. The CDR3 is made up of 15 amino acids. The treatment was: roughly nine-day PBMC culture with coronavirus spike peptide pools or control peptides (ViraFEST assay). On this clonotype: The antigen is not known.

Researchers used the Oncomine TCR Beta short-read assay to sequence DNA from cultured CD4+ T cells. TCRdb processed the PCR reads anew with MiXCR; each CDR3 protein has one entry. Of 8,000 to 10,000 distinct CDR3 sequences listed, about 67% are singletons. The sequencing input was CD4+ T cells from blood, cultured in vitro. The J gene is TRBJ1-5, the V gene TRBV6-5, with unresolved D. The TCR was taken from a human donor who had recovered from COVID-19. CDR3 in amino acids: CASSLDATHHQPQHF. The CDR3 bases are TGTGCCAGCAGTTTAGACGCAACGCACCATCAGCCCCAGCATTTT.